The subject of this entry is one TCR beta chain. The antigen is not known. This sample is part of a study of memory CD8 T cells in hepatitis C reinfection. Across the whole study: Between 3 and 8 weeks after reinfection detection, peak samples were drawn.

Using immunoSEQ multiplex PCR, the repertoire was profiled, and TCRdb retains in-frame clones only, with some absent. The repertoire holds about 47,000 clones, with 70% to 90% as singletons. This CDR3 spans 15 amino acids. V was cut by 1 base and J by 0 bases, with 10 bases left in between. Germline V gene data show CDR1 as MGHRA and CDR2 as YSYEKL. The study, taken as a whole, reports: With roughly 5 donors, public clonotype conclusions could not be definitive.

Time point in this sample: peak reinfection, 3 to 8 weeks after reinfection detection. TCR sequencing was done directly ex vivo on sorted cells, without expansion in vitro. Donors were people who inject drugs in the Montreal HEPCO cohort. Two donors provided sorted CD3+ CD8+ CD45RO- naive CD8 T cells at all three reinfection time points. The source of this sequence is a man between 18 and 35 years old with hepatitis C virus infection. The chain links TRBV4-1 to TRBJ2-7; maybe TRBD2 (5 bases). The sequencing input was naive CD8+ T cells sorted from blood. This chain's CDR3 is CASSQGSGTSYEQYF. As DNA, the CDR3 is TGCGCCAGCAGCCAAGGAAGCGGAACCTCCTACGAGCAGTACTTC.